This TCR beta chain was documented in a study of PD-1 blockade in classical Hodgkin lymphoma. About the study: A 3 mg/kg intravenous dose of nivolumab was received by patients every 2 weeks.

Time point described: cycle 4 day 1 (C4D1), after about 6 weeks of nivolumab. All the patients suffered relapse after autologous stem cell transplantation, and brentuximab vedotin exposure differed. Patients reached a best response of complete response, partial response or progressive disease. The germline V and J ends were trimmed by 5 bases and 2 bases, with 6 bases remaining between them. The germline V gene encodes CDR1 DFQATT and CDR2 SNEGSKA (reference sequence). The CDR3 spans 11 residues. Notes on this clone: Its specificity is not known.

Produced via immunoSEQ multiplex PCR; TCRdb's table is partial and in-frame only. The table records tens of thousands of clones, roughly three quarters of them present only once. Study outcomes and limitations: Exclusion covered patients beginning nivolumab under 1 year post-ASCT. Repertoires differed for reasons still undefined, possibly disease activity or prior therapy.

The rearrangement uses TRBV20-1 and TRBJ1-2; no clear D gene. The source of this sequence is a human donor with classical Hodgkin lymphoma. The material sequenced was peripheral blood mononuclear cells (PBMCs), taken before the fourth cycle of nivolumab. The CDR3 DNA is TGCAGTGCTCGGCAAAACTATGGCTACACCTTC. Its protein product is CSARQNYGYTF.